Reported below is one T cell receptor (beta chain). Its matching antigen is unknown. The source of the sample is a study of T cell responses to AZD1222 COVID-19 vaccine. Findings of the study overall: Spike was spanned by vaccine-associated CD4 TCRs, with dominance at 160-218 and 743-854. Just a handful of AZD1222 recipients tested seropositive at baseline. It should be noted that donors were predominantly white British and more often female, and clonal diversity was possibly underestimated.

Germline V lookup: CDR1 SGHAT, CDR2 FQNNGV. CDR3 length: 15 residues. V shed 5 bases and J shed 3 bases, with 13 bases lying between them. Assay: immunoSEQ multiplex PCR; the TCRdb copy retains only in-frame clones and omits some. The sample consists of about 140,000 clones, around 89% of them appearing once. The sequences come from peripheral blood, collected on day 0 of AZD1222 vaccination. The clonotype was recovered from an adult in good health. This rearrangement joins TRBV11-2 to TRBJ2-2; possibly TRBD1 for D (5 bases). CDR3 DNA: TGTGCCAGCAGCCCCAGGGCCCGGGACACCGGGGAGCTGTTTTTT. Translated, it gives CASSPRARDTGELFF.